Listed here are 20 T cell receptor beta chains from one sample, sequenced in a study of beta chain features in type 1 diabetes. Expressed TCRB transcripts were sequenced because the entire RNA isolate underwent reverse transcription. TCRdb's table, derived via immunoSEQ multiplex PCR, lists solely in-frame clones and lacks some. The profile shows 35,000 to 50,000 clones, roughly 50% of them singletons. The specimen sequenced was stem cell memory CD4+ T cells from blood. These receptors came from a woman in her twenties or thirties in good health.

V gene TRBV2 combines with J gene TRBJ1-2; maybe TRBD1 (6 bases). The germline CDR1 and CDR2 sequences are SNHLY and FYNNEI. V was shortened by 3 bases and J by 4 bases, with 15 bases between the two germline ends. The CDR3 runs to 15 residues. The CDR3 reads CASSERPQGIYGYTF. CDR3 nucleotide sequence: TGTGCCAGCAGTGAGCGGCCACAGGGTATCTATGGCTACACCTTC.

This clone has a handful of counts. V gene TRBV7-3 combines with J gene TRBJ2-5; no reliable D call. Per germline, CDR1 SGHTA and CDR2 FQGTGA. The length of the CDR3 is 13 residues. V was trimmed by 1 base and J by 4 bases, leaving 7 bases between them. CDR3 protein: CASSLNLGETQYF. In nucleotides, the CDR3 is TGTGCCAGCAGCTTAAATCTAGGAGAGACCCAGTACTTC.

V gene TRBV4-3 combines with J gene TRBJ2-1; a weak D match, TRBD2 (6 bases). Per germline, CDR1 LGHNA and CDR2 YSLEER. V was trimmed by 0 bases and J by 10 bases, leaving 13 bases between them. This CDR3 region has 14 residues. As DNA, the CDR3 is TGCGCCAGCAGCCAAGATGGAGGGGTACGAGAGCAGTTCTTC. It encodes CASSQDGGVREQFF.

The chain couples TRBV5-8 to TRBJ2-1; no definite D call. Trimming took 1 base from V and 9 from J, leaving 8 bases between them. The CDR3 spans 12 residues. The germline V gene has CDR1 SGHTS and CDR2 YDEGEE. Here the CDR3 reads CASSLYGREQFF. CDR3 sequence (DNA): TGTGCCAGCAGCTTGTATGGCCGTGAGCAGTTCTTC.

In this sample, this clone turned up a few times. This chain connects TRBV4-3 to TRBJ2-3; TRBD1 matches 10 bases. CDR3 length equals 17 residues. The ends lost 0 bases at V and 7 bases at J; junction bases unmatched: 10. CDR1 is LGHNA, CDR2 YSLEER, per germline. Written as DNA, the CDR3 is TGCGCCAGCAGCCAAGAGAGTAGGGGACAGGGGATGAATACGCAGTATTTT. It specifies CASSQESRGQGMNTQYF.

The V and J genes are TRBV5-1 and TRBJ2-7; 8 nucleotides agree with TRBD1. Germline CDR1 reads SGHRS; CDR2 reads YFSETQ. The CDR3 sequence is 14 residues long. V dropped 1 base and J dropped 5; count of bases not matched to a gene: 5. DNA of the CDR3: TGCGCCAGCAGCTTGAAGGACAGGGCCCACGAGCAGTACTTC. This sequence encodes CASSLKDRAHEQYF. The full variable domain, with the rest looked up from reference TRBV5-1 and TRBJ2-7, is KAGVTQTPRYLIKTRGQQVTLSCSPISGHRSVSWYQQTPGQGLQFLFEYFSETQRNKGNFPGRFSGRQFSNSRSEMNVSTLELGDSALYLCASSLKDRAHEQYFGPGTRLTVT.

The J gene is TRBJ2-7, the V gene TRBV27; 10 bases fit TRBD1. Germline trimming cut 3 bases from V and 0 bases from J; bases unmatched to any gene: 8. The CDR3 has 17 amino acids. Germline loops: CDR1 MNHEY, CDR2 SMNVEV (reference sequence). The CDR3 nucleotides read TGTGCCAGCAGTTTTTTGGGGGGACAGGGGAGCTCCTACGAGCAGTACTTC. Its translation is CASSFLGGQGSSYEQYF.

This clone turned up a few times. The chain has TRBV7-9 and TRBJ2-1; 12 bases match TRBD2. CDR1 is SEHNR, CDR2 FQNEAQ, per germline (reference sequence). The trim removed 5 bases at V and 4 bases at J, leaving 6 bases unmatched. The CDR3 is 16 residues long. As DNA, the CDR3 is TGTGCCAGCAGCCCGGCCGGACTAGCGGGATACAATGAGCAGTTCTTC. It is translated as CASSPAGLAGYNEQFF.

This clone was seen a few times. The chain joins TRBV10-3 to TRBJ2-7; TRBD2 aligns across 8 bases. The germline CDR1 and CDR2 sequences are ENHRY and SYGVKD. Losses at the gene ends were 5 bases for V and 2 bases for J; bases not matched to a gene: 5. The CDR3 has 14 residues. CDR3 nucleotides: TGTGCCATCAGTACTAGCGGTCATACCTACGAGCAGTACTTC. This encodes CAISTSGHTYEQYF.

V gene TRBV5-1 combines with J gene TRBJ1-2, with 9 bases aligning to TRBD1. Germline CDR1 is SGHRS and CDR2 is YFSETQ. CDR3 size: 17 residues. V lost 0 bases to trimming and J lost 6 bases; unmatched junction nucleotides: 12. The CDR3 DNA is TGCGCCAGCAGCTTGGGGACAGGGGCGCGGGGATTAGATGGCTACACCTTC. As protein: CASSLGTGARGLDGYTF.

This clone was recorded once. The chain combines TRBV7-9 with TRBJ2-3, with TRBD2 identical over 7 bases. The V gene end was trimmed by 3 bases and the J gene end by 6 bases; junction bases not matched to a gene: 6. There are 14 residues in the CDR3. Germline V gene lookup returns CDR1 SEHNR and CDR2 FQNEAQ (reference sequence). This chain's CDR3 is CASSFVGRADTQYF. In DNA, the CDR3 is TGTGCCAGCAGCTTCGTGGGGAGGGCCGATACGCAGTATTTT.

The V call is TRBV5-4, the J call TRBJ2-7; 7 bases align to TRBD2. V was pared by 0 bases and J by 0 bases, with 9 bases of the junction left unmatched. This CDR3 is built from 17 residues. CDR1 SGHNT and CDR2 YYREEE come from the germline V gene (reference sequence). CDR3 bases: TGTGCCAGCAGCTTGGTGGTAGCGGGTATAAGCTCCTACGAGCAGTACTTC. The encoded protein is CASSLVVAGISSYEQYF.

The genes are TRBV11-2 and TRBJ1-1; no clear D. This CDR3 is 13 amino acids long. With 6 bases removed from V and 0 bases from J, the gap between germline ends came to 8 bases. Germline values: CDR1 SGHAT, CDR2 FQNNGV. The CDR3 sequence: CASSVQMNTEAFF. The CDR3 bases are TGTGCCAGCAGTGTACAGATGAACACTGAAGCTTTCTTT.

This clone has more than one count but fewer than ten. V gene TRBV11-2 combines with J gene TRBJ1-5; D not certain. CDR1 SGHAT and CDR2 FQNNGV come from the germline V gene. The CDR3 has 14 residues. Trimming shortened V by 3 bases and J by 0 bases, and 6 bases separated the two germline ends. In DNA, the CDR3 is TGTGCCAGCAGCTTGGCCCATAGCAATCAGCCCCAGCATTTT. It translates to CASSLAHSNQPQHF.

The chain uses TRBV7-9 and TRBJ1-2; possibly TRBD1 for D (6 bases). The CDR3 length is 13 residues. V lost 6 bases to trimming and J lost 1 base, with 9 bases between them. CDR1 and CDR2 (germline): SEHNR, FQNEAQ (reference sequence). The CDR3 DNA is TGTGCCAGCAGACGGACAGATAACTATGGCTACACCTTC. Its protein product is CASRRTDNYGYTF.

This clone was observed a few times. This chain connects TRBV15 to TRBJ2-7; D call uncertain. The CDR3 covers 13 residues. Trimming took 0 bases from V and 6 from J, leaving 9 bases between them. The V gene's germline CDR1 is LNHNV and CDR2 YYDKDF (reference sequence). CDR3 in amino acids: CATSRDITSEQYF. The CDR3 DNA reads as TGTGCCACCAGCAGAGATATTACATCCGAGCAGTACTTC.

The chain combines TRBV28 with TRBJ1-1; 8 bases fit TRBD1. V lost 3 bases and J lost 10; bases outside the gene matches: 13. Germline CDR1 and CDR2: MDHEN and SYDVKM. This CDR3 comprises 15 residues. CDR3 loop: CASSLPTGASFRAFF. The CDR3 DNA follows: TGTGCCAGCAGTTTGCCGACAGGGGCTTCGTTTCGAGCTTTCTTT.

The chain recombines TRBV5-1 with TRBJ2-3, with 7 nucleotides matching TRBD2. CDR3 size: 17 residues. Per the germline V gene, CDR1 is SGHRS and CDR2 is YFSETQ. With 0 bases clipped from V and 6 bases from J, the junction kept 13 bases outside the gene matches. The CDR3 reads CASSLAGVAGGRDTQYF. The CDR3 region has the DNA TGCGCCAGCAGCTTGGCCGGTGTAGCGGGCGGAAGGGATACGCAGTATTTT.

This sequence joins TRBV9 and TRBJ2-2; 11 nucleotides line up with TRBD2. The CDR3 is 17 amino acids. V dropped 3 bases and J dropped 5; count of bases not matched to a gene: 9. Germline V gives CDR1 SGDLS, CDR2 YYNGEE. For the CDR3, the DNA is TGTGCCAGCAGCGGGATACTAGCGGGAGCATATACCGGGGAGCTGTTTTTT. It encodes CASSGILAGAYTGELFF.

This chain links TRBV5-1 with TRBJ2-1; 8 bases are shared with TRBD2. CDR3 length: 13 residues. CDR1 and CDR2 from the germline V gene are SGHRS and YFSETQ. Germline trimming cut 0 bases from V and 8 bases from J; bases unmatched to any gene: 1. CDR3 sequence: CASSLGLAYEQFF. CDR3 sequence (DNA): TGCGCCAGCAGCTTGGGACTAGCGTATGAGCAGTTCTTC.